These 8 T cell receptor beta chains were all obtained from the same sample, sequenced in a study of blood T cell repertoires in COVID-19. The method was immunoSEQ multiplex PCR; TCRdb's version includes in-frame clones alone and lacks a portion of them. The sample records roughly 40,000 clones, 85% to 90% being singletons. The sample taken for sequencing was peripheral blood. The receptors stem from a man aged 65 to 79 with acute or convalescent COVID-19.

This chain uses TRBV6-6 with TRBJ1-2, with D unclear. With 7 bases removed from V and 6 bases from J, the gap between germline ends came to 9 bases. The germline V gene encodes CDR1 MNHNY and CDR2 SVGAGI (reference sequence). This CDR3 region has 11 residues. CDR3 amino acids: CASMRGDGYTF. CDR3 nucleotides: TGTGCCAGCATGCGCGGAGATGGCTACACCTTC.

The CDR3 bases are TGTGCCACCAGTGATTCTTCGCCTACAGGAAACGTGGGGCAGCCCCAGCATTTT. It translates to CATSDSSPTGNVGQPQHF. The chain joins TRBV24-1 to TRBJ1-5, with a weak D call TRBD1 (5 bases). This CDR3 spans 18 amino acids. Trimming stripped 2 bases from V and 7 bases from J, with 23 bases between. Germline V gene lookup returns CDR1 KGHDR and CDR2 SFDVKD.

This clone was seen once. This rearrangement joins TRBV5-1 to TRBJ1-2, with unresolved D. The V and J ends lost 4 bases and 8 bases respectively, with 12 bases between them. This CDR3 spans 12 amino acids. Looked up from germline, CDR1 is SGHRS and CDR2 is YFSETQ. The CDR3 sequence is CASSREGYGYTF. CDR3 sequence (DNA): TGCGCCAGCAGCCGGGAAGGATACGGCTACACCTTC.

This chain uses TRBV4-1 with TRBJ2-5, with a weak D call TRBD2 (5 bases). The CDR3 spans 16 residues. Germline V gene lookup returns CDR1 MGHRA and CDR2 YSYEKL. Trimming removed 4 bases from V and 5 bases from J, with 20 bases in between. The CDR3 nucleotides read TGCGCCAGCAGCCTTCGGTGGGAGATGAATACGGAGACCCAGTACTTC. Protein sequence: CASSLRWEMNTETQYF.

In the case of this clone: One end of the junction does not line up with germline, which may come from a read error. The chain employs TRBV7-7 and TRBJ2-2; unclear D gene. The V gene's germline CDR1 is SSHAT and CDR2 FNYEAQ (reference sequence). The CDR3 contains 13 residues. Written as DNA, the CDR3 is TGTGCTAGCAGCATTGAGGTGGACGGGGAGCTGTTTTTT. The encoded protein is CASSIEVDGELFF.

The CDR3 nucleotides are TGTGCCAGCGTCCGGGACAGGAGTAATGAAAAACTGTTTTTT. Residues: CASVRDRSNEKLFF. J is TRBJ1-4 and V is TRBV2, with TRBD1 matching over 8 bases. This CDR3 comprises 14 residues. V gave up 8 bases and J gave up 4 bases; unmatched junction bases: 6. Germline assignment: CDR1 SNHLY and CDR2 FYNNEI.

By sample fraction, this clone is medium-sized. J is TRBJ1-2 and V is TRBV6-2 or TRBV6-3, with D unresolved. V lost 7 bases, J lost 0 bases, and 12 bases lay in between. Germline V gene lookup returns CDR1 MNHEY and CDR2 SVGEGT. This CDR3 has 14 amino acids. The DNA for the CDR3 is TGTGCCAGCATCCCAGCCGGGGCTAACTATGGCTACACCTTC. This translates into CASIPAGANYGYTF.

CDR3 coding DNA: TGCAGTGCGCCGAGCACCGGGGAGCTGTTTTTT. Translated: CSAPSTGELFF. The chain employs TRBV20-1 and TRBJ2-2; no definite D call. CDR3 size: 11 residues. V was cut by 6 bases and J by 4 bases, with 6 bases left in between. Germline V gene lookup returns CDR1 DFQATT and CDR2 SNEGSKA (reference sequence).